Each of the 27 T cell receptor beta chains below was sequenced from the same sample in a study of blood T cell repertoires in COVID-19. Clones were sequenced by immunoSEQ multiplex PCR, and TCRdb holds only the in-frame ones, with some missing. There are over 150,000 clones in the sample; around 82% occur only once, and around 7% lies in the top ten. Sequencing was done on a sample of peripheral blood. Every receptor here comes from a man older than 75 with COVID-19, enrolled during active disease.

This chain joins TRBV15 and TRBJ2-7; 10 bases are a match to TRBD2. CDR1 is LNHNV, CDR2 YYDKDF, per germline (reference sequence). This CDR3 comprises 14 residues. The junction had 3 bases not matched to a gene; V was cut back by 4 bases and J by 3 bases. The CDR3 sequence: CATSKGTSDYEQYF. In DNA form, the CDR3 reads TGTGCCACCAGCAAAGGGACTAGCGACTACGAGCAGTACTTC.

The rearrangement joins TRBV3-1 (or the pseudogene TRBV3-2) to TRBJ2-1; TRBD1 is a possible D gene (6 bases). V lost 4 bases to trimming and J lost 8 bases, with 21 bases between them. Germline CDR1 LGHDT, CDR2 YNNKEL (reference sequence). This CDR3 contains 16 residues. The CDR3 nucleotides are TGTGCCAGCAGCCCCGAGGGGCGACAGGTGGGGGATGAGCAGTTCTTC. Translating it yields CASSPEGRQVGDEQFF.

The chain uses TRBV5-4 and TRBJ1-6; a weak D match, TRBD1 (5 bases). CDR1 and CDR2 (germline): SGHNT, YYREEE (reference sequence). Deletions cut 4 bases from V and 8 bases from J, with 13 bases between. This CDR3 is 14 amino acids long. CDR3 sequence reads: CASSLEGLDSPLHF. The CDR3 DNA sequence: TGTGCCAGCAGCCTGGAGGGGCTGGATTCACCCCTCCACTTT.

The chain links TRBV7-9 to TRBJ2-7, with 10 positions matching TRBD1. The CDR3 consists of 15 residues. CDR1 is SEHNR, CDR2 FQNEAQ, per germline (reference sequence). V trimming: 1 base; J trimming: 1 base; junction bases outside the gene matches: 1. The CDR3 region is CASSLGGQGSYEQYF. As DNA, the CDR3 is TGTGCCAGCAGCTTAGGGGGACAGGGGTCCTACGAGCAGTACTTC.

J is TRBJ1-5 and V is TRBV7-2; D is ambiguous. The germline V gene encodes CDR1 SGHTA and CDR2 FQGNSA. CDR3 length: 15 amino acids. Trimming removed 2 bases from V and 4 bases from J, with 12 bases in between. This chain's CDR3 is CASSLFGESNQPQHF. The DNA for the CDR3 is TGTGCCAGCAGCTTATTCGGGGAGTCGAATCAGCCCCAGCATTTT.

This clone was observed a single time. This chain connects TRBV6-2 or TRBV6-3 to TRBJ2-2; TRBD2 might be the D (5 bases). V gave up 2 bases and J gave up 3 bases, with 16 bases separating them. Looked up from germline, CDR1 is MNHEY and CDR2 is SVGEGT. The CDR3 contains 17 residues. CDR3 protein: CASSYRRGISDTGELFF. The CDR3 DNA follows: TGTGCCAGCAGTTACCGAAGAGGGATATCCGACACCGGGGAGCTGTTTTTT.

J is TRBJ2-1 and V is TRBV6-5; TRBD1 is a possible D gene (6 bases). CDR1 is MNHEY and CDR2 is SVGAGI in the germline V gene. The CDR3 totals 11 residues. V was clipped by 7 bases and J by 12 bases, with 13 bases between them. The DNA for the CDR3 is TGTGCCAGCAATTTCAGGGGCGCGCAGTTCTTC. Translation gives CASNFRGAQFF.

The genes are TRBV25-1 and TRBJ1-4; tentatively, D is TRBD1 (6 bases). The CDR3 runs to 13 residues. The V gene's germline CDR1 is MGHDK and CDR2 SYGVNS. Trimming removed 4 bases from V and 7 bases from J, with 10 bases in between. The CDR3 is CASSVGGIEKLFF. The CDR3 nucleotides are TGTGCCAGCAGTGTAGGGGGAATTGAAAAACTGTTTTTT.

The V and J genes are TRBV30 and TRBJ2-1; 8 bases align to TRBD2. Losses at the gene ends were 8 bases for V and 6 bases for J; bases not matched to a gene: 15. Germline V gene sequence: CDR1 GTSNPN, CDR2 SVGIG (reference sequence). The CDR3 runs to 15 residues. CDR3 in amino acids: CAKTHRGGLSNEQFF. The CDR3 coding sequence is TGTGCCAAGACCCACCGGGGGGGGTTAAGCAATGAGCAGTTCTTC. The full variable domain, with the rest looked up from reference TRBV30 and TRBJ2-1, is SQTIHQWPATLVQPVGSPLSLECTVEGTSNPNLYWYRQAAGRGLQLLFYSVGIGQISSEVPQNLSASRPQDRQFILSSKKLLLSDSGFYLCAKTHRGGLSNEQFFGPGTRLTVL.

The rearrangement joins TRBV2 to TRBJ2-5; 7 bases are a match to TRBD2. The CDR3 is 14 residues long. J gave up 1 base and V 4 bases, and 3 bases lay outside the gene matches. Germline V gene lookup returns CDR1 SNHLY and CDR2 FYNNEI. CDR3 loop: CASSGLAPQETQYF. In DNA form, the CDR3 reads TGTGCCAGCAGTGGACTAGCACCCCAAGAGACCCAGTACTTC.

V gene TRBV4-3 combines with J gene TRBJ1-2; no clear D gene. Trimming pared 5 bases from V and 4 bases from J, leaving 14 bases between. Germline CDR1 is LGHNA and CDR2 is YSLEER. The CDR3 consists of 14 residues. CDR3 protein: CASSMRTFGYGYTF. DNA of the CDR3: TGCGCCAGCAGCATGCGGACTTTCGGCTATGGCTACACCTTC.

The genes are TRBV4-2 and TRBJ1-1; D not resolved. This CDR3 has 14 residues. Germline V gene data show CDR1 as LGHNA and CDR2 as YNFKEQ. With 1 base removed from V and 3 bases from J, the gap between germline ends came to 9 bases. In DNA form, the CDR3 reads TGTGCCAGCAGCCAAGTCGGTCCTGACACTGAAGCTTTCTTT. Encoded protein: CASSQVGPDTEAFF.

The chain uses TRBV7-2 and TRBJ2-2, with TRBD1 as a possible D gene (6 bases). Between the trimmed V and J ends, which lost 3 bases and 3 bases, there was a span of 11 bases. Per germline, CDR1 SGHTA and CDR2 FQGNSA. This CDR3 has 15 amino acids. The CDR3 protein is CASSFRQGYTGELFF. DNA of the CDR3: TGTGCCAGCAGCTTCCGGCAGGGGTACACCGGGGAGCTGTTTTTT.

The chain joins TRBV4-2 to TRBJ1-1, with 10 bases lining up with TRBD1. Unmatched junction bases numbered 7, after V lost 0 bases and J lost 0 bases. CDR1 and CDR2 (germline): LGHNA, YNFKEQ. CDR3 length: 18 amino acids. CDR3 nucleotides: TGTGCCAGCAGCCAAGAGTGGGGGGGACAGGGGTTGAACACTGAAGCTTTCTTT. This translates into CASSQEWGGQGLNTEAFF.

This clone was seen only once. This rearrangement joins TRBV20-1 to TRBJ1-4, with no clear D. The V end was cut by 4 bases, the J end by 14 bases, with 14 bases between. There are 11 residues in the CDR3. The germline CDR1 and CDR2 sequences are DFQATT and SNEGSKA (reference sequence). The CDR3 reads CSATEGRDLFF. In DNA form, the CDR3 reads TGCAGTGCTACCGAAGGACGGGATCTGTTTTTT.

The rearrangement uses TRBV5-6 and TRBJ2-1; 10 bases fit TRBD2. The V gene's germline CDR1 is SGHDT and CDR2 YYEEEE. The CDR3 spans 18 residues. With 5 bases clipped from V and 4 bases from J, the junction kept 15 bases outside the gene matches. This CDR3 reads CASSLRTSGGVLYNEQFF. In DNA, the CDR3 is TGTGCCAGCAGTCTTCGGACTAGCGGAGGGGTACTTTACAATGAGCAGTTCTTC.

This clone was recorded a few times. The CDR3 loop is CASSLSSWNTGELFF. The CDR3 DNA sequence: TGCGCCAGCAGCCTCTCTAGCTGGAACACCGGGGAGCTGTTTTTT. The chain joins TRBV4-1 to TRBJ2-2; TRBD2 is a possible D gene (5 bases). V shed 4 bases and J shed 1 base, with 10 bases lying between them. The CDR3 covers 15 residues. Germline CDR1 MGHRA, CDR2 YSYEKL.

The chain combines TRBV5-1 with TRBJ2-2; possible D gene TRBD2, 6 bases. Germline V gives CDR1 SGHRS, CDR2 YFSETQ. The CDR3 totals 12 residues. Trimming removed 5 bases from V and 5 bases from J, with 7 bases in between. The CDR3 sequence is CASREGTGELFF. The CDR3 nucleotides read TGCGCCAGCAGGGAGGGGACCGGGGAGCTGTTTTTT.

Here the CDR3 reads CATGTGGYLDTQYF. The CDR3 nucleotides are TGTGCCACTGGGACAGGGGGCTATTTGGATACGCAGTATTTT. J is TRBJ2-3 and V is TRBV9; TRBD1 matches 12 bases. J gave up 6 bases and V 9 bases, and 8 bases lay outside the gene matches. This CDR3 comprises 14 residues. Germline CDR1 reads SGDLS; CDR2 reads YYNGEE.

The genes are TRBV6-6 and TRBJ1-2; D unclear. This CDR3 comprises 11 residues. The V end lost 4 bases, the J end lost 3 bases, and 3 bases lay between the germline ends. Germline V gene lookup returns CDR1 MNHNY and CDR2 SVGAGI (reference sequence). The CDR3 DNA reads as TGTGCCAGCAGTTCATACTATGGCTACACCTTC. Encoded protein: CASSSYYGYTF.

This clone has just a few counts. The junction shows a germline mismatch at one end, possibly a read error. As DNA, the CDR3 is TGTGCCAGCAGGGAAGGGGGGGGCACAGATACGCAGTATTTT. Its translation: CASREGGGTDTQYF. The chain links TRBV6-1 to TRBJ2-3, with D tentatively TRBD2 (7 bases). Germline lookup yields CDR1 MNHNS and CDR2 SASEGT. The CDR3 covers 14 residues.

The rearrangement links TRBV7-8 to TRBJ2-3; D is ambiguous. The germline V and J ends were trimmed by 2 bases and 2 bases, with 8 bases remaining between them. In germline, CDR1 is SGHVS, CDR2 FQNEAQ. The CDR3 consists of 14 residues. The CDR3 coding sequence is TGTGCCAGCAGCTTAAACGCTAACACAGATACGCAGTATTTT. This gives the protein CASSLNANTDTQYF.

The chain employs TRBV7-2 and TRBJ2-1; D remains ambiguous. From germline, CDR1 is SGHTA and CDR2 FQGNSA. This CDR3 comprises 14 residues. V gave up 3 bases and J gave up 7 bases, with 13 bases separating them. CDR3 bases: TGTGCCAGCAGCTTTCGTATCCTGGCTAATGAGCAGTTCTTC. Protein: CASSFRILANEQFF.

The chain recombines TRBV5-4 with TRBJ1-4; 8 bases line up with TRBD1. This CDR3 is 15 amino acids long. CDR1 SGHNT and CDR2 YYREEE come from the germline V gene (reference sequence). V lost 4 bases and J lost 8; bases outside the gene matches: 10. This CDR3 reads CASSPQGQVGEKLFF. CDR3 coding DNA: TGTGCCAGCAGCCCACAGGGACAGGTGGGGGAAAAACTGTTTTTT. The full variable domain, its missing parts supplied by reference TRBV5-4 and TRBJ1-4, is ETGVTQSPTHLIKTRGQQVTLRCSSQSGHNTVSWYQQALGQGPQFIFQYYREEENGRGNFPPRFSGLQFPNYSSELNVNALELDDSALYLCASSPQGQVGEKLFFGSGTQLSVL.

The chain links TRBV5-1 to TRBJ1-2; TRBD1 is a possible D gene (5 bases). CDR1 and CDR2 from the germline V gene are SGHRS and YFSETQ. The CDR3 covers 16 residues. V gave up 5 bases and J gave up 0 bases, with 17 bases separating them. The CDR3 nucleotides read TGCGCCAGCAGTCCGGCCGGGGGGGACCCTAACTATGGCTACACCTTC. As protein: CASSPAGGDPNYGYTF.

The J gene is TRBJ1-4, the V gene TRBV6-5; perhaps TRBD1 as D (5 bases). V was shortened by 2 bases and J by 8 bases, with 15 bases between the two germline ends. Germline V CDR1 and CDR2: MNHEY, SVGAGI. The CDR3 is 15 residues long. CDR3 in amino acids: CASSYQWPGREKLFF. DNA of the CDR3: TGTGCCAGCAGTTACCAGTGGCCAGGGAGGGAAAAACTGTTTTTT.

This sequence joins TRBV11-2 and TRBJ2-3; 12 nucleotides align to TRBD2. Germline V gene lookup returns CDR1 SGHAT and CDR2 FQNNGV. CDR3 length: 18 amino acids. Trimming at V came to 1 base and at J to 1 base, leaving 6 bases not matched to a gene. The CDR3 here is CASSLGLAGGRGTDTQYF. Here the CDR3 DNA reads TGTGCCAGCAGCTTAGGCCTAGCGGGGGGGCGTGGCACAGATACGCAGTATTTT.